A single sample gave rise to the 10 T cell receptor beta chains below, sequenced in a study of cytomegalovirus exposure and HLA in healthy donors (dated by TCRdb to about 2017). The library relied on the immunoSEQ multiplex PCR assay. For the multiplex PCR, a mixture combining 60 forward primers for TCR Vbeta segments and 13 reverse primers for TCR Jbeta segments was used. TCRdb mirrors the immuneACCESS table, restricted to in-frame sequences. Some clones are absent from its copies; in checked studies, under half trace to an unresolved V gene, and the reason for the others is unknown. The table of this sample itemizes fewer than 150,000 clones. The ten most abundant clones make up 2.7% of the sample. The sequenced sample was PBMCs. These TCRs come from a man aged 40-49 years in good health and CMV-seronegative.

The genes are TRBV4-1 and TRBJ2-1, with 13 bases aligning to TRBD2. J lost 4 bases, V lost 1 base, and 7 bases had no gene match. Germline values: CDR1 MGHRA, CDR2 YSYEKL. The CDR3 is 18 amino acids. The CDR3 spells CASSQGLAGGRFYNEQFF. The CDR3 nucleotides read TGCGCCAGCAGCCAAGGACTAGCGGGGGGCAGGTTTTACAATGAGCAGTTCTTC.

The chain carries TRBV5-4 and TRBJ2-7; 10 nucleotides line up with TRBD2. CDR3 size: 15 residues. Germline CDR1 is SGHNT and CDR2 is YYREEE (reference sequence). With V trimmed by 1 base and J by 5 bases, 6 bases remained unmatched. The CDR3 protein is CASSLSSGGYDEQYF. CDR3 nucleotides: TGTGCCAGCAGCTTGTCTAGCGGGGGTTACGACGAGCAGTACTTC.

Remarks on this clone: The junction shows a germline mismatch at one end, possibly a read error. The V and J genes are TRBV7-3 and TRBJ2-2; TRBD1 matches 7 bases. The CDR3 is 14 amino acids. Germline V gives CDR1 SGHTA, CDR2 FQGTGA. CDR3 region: CASSLTGDTGELFF. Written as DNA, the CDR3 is TGTGCCAGCAGCCTAACAGGGGACACCGGGGAGCTGTTTTTT.

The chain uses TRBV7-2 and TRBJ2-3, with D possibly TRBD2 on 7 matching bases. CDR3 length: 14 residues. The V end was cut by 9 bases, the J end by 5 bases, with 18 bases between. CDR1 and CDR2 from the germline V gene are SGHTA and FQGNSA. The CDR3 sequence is CASTIGGAIDTQYF. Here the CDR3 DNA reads TGTGCCAGTACGATAGGGGGGGCCATAGATACGCAGTATTTT.

This chain's CDR3 is CASSLAGADTQYF. As DNA, the CDR3 is TGTGCCAGCAGCTTAGCGGGGGCAGATACGCAGTATTTT. The rearrangement joins TRBV7-3 to TRBJ2-3, with 7 bases lining up with TRBD2. CDR1 is SGHTA and CDR2 is FQGTGA in the germline V gene. The V and J ends lost 2 bases and 4 bases, in that order; junction bases with no gene match: 0. This CDR3 region has 13 residues.

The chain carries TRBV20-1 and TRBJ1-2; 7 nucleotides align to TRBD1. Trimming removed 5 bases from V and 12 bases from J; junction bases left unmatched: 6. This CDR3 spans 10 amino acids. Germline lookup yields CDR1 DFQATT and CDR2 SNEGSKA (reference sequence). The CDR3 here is CSAGDSLDTF. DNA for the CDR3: TGCAGTGCTGGGGACAGCCTGGACACCTTC.

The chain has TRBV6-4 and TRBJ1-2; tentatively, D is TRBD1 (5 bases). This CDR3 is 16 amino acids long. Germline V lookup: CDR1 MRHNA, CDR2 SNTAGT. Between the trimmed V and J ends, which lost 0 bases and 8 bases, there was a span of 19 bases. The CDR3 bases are TGTGCCAGCAGTGACTCCGGCAGGGCGGCTATTAGGGGCTACACCTTC. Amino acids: CASSDSGRAAIRGYTF.

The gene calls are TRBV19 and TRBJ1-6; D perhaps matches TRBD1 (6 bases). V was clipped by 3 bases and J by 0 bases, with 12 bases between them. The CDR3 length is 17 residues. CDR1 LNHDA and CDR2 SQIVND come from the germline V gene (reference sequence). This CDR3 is CASSIGDTSSYNSPLHF. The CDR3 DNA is TGTGCCAGTAGTATTGGGGACACGAGCTCCTATAATTCACCCCTCCACTTT.

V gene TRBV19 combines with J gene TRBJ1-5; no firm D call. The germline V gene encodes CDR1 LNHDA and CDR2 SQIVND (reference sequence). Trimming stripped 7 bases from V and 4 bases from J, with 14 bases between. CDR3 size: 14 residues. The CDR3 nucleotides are TGTGCCAGTAACTCCCAGAGGTCAAATCAGCCCCAGCATTTT. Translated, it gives CASNSQRSNQPQHF.

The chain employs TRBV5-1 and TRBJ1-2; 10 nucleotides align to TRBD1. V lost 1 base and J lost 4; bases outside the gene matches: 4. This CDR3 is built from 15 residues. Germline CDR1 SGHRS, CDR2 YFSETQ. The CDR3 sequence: CASSLSGQGGYGYTF. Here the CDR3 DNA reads TGCGCCAGCAGCTTGTCCGGACAGGGGGGCTATGGCTACACCTTC.